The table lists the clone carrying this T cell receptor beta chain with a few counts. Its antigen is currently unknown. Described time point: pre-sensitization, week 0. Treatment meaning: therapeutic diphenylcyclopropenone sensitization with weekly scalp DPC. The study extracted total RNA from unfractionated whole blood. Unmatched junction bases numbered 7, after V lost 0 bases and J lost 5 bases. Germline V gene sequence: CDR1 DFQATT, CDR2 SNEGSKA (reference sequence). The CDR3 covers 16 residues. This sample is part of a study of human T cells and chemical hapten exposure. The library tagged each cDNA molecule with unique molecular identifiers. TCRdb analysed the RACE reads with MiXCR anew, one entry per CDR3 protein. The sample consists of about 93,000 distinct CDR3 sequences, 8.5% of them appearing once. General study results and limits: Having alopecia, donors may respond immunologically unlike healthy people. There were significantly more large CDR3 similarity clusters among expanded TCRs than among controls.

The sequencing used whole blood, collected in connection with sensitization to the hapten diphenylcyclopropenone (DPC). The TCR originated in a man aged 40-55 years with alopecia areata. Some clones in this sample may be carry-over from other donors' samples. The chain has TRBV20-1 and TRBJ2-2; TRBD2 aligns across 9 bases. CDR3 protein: CSARDQAGGRTGELFF. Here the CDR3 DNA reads TGCAGTGCTAGAGATCAAGCGGGAGGCCGTACCGGGGAGCTGTTTTTT.